The 6 T cell receptor beta chains below were found in one sample sequenced in a study of cytomegalovirus exposure and HLA in healthy donors. The PCR had 60 Vbeta and 13 Jbeta primers. Data came from immunoSEQ multiplex PCR; TCRdb stores just in-frame clones and leaves some out. The sample has roughly 51,000 clones; 81% are singletons. The sample consisted of PBMCs. The receptors derive from a boy younger than 18 in good health and CMV-seropositive.

The chain recombines TRBV4-1 with TRBJ2-5; TRBD1 is a possible D gene (5 bases). The J call is doubtful: the DNA matches TRBJ2-7 better. The CDR3 contains 14 residues. Germline loops: CDR1 MGHRA, CDR2 YSYEKL. The CDR3 loop is CASSQRGSSYEQYF. CDR3 nucleotides: TGCGCCAGCAGCCAAAGGGGTAGCTCCTACGAGCAGTACTTC.

This clone has more than one count but fewer than ten. The chain is built from TRBV4-1 and TRBJ2-5, with 12 positions matching TRBD2. CDR1 and CDR2 (germline): MGHRA, YSYEKL. This CDR3 has 15 residues. The V segment lost 3 bases and the J segment 8 bases; nucleotides outside the gene matches: 7. The CDR3 protein is CASSQQTSGGVTQYF. CDR3 DNA sequence: TGCGCCAGCAGCCAGCAGACTAGCGGGGGAGTCACCCAGTACTTC.

The chain combines TRBV5-1 with TRBJ1-1, with 7 nucleotides matching TRBD1. Germline CDR1 is SGHRS and CDR2 is YFSETQ. The CDR3 is 14 amino acids. V dropped 0 bases and J dropped 4; count of bases not matched to a gene: 3. The CDR3 loop is CASSLAGGFTEAFF. In DNA, the CDR3 is TGCGCCAGCAGCTTGGCAGGGGGATTCACTGAAGCTTTCTTT. Together with reference TRBV5-1 and TRBJ1-1, the CDR3 gives the full variable domain: KAGVTQTPRYLIKTRGQQVTLSCSPISGHRSVSWYQQTPGQGLQFLFEYFSETQRNKGNFPGRFSGRQFSNSRSEMNVSTLELGDSALYLCASSLAGGFTEAFFGQGTRLTVV.

In regard to this clone: Here the CDR3 omits its conserved ending phenylalanine or tryptophan, so a read error is the likely source. This chain joins TRBV5-5 and TRBJ2-7; D unclear. V lost 0 bases to trimming and J lost 2 bases, with 9 bases between them. Germline CDR1 reads SGHKS; CDR2 reads YYEKEE (reference sequence). The CDR3 sequence is 14 residues long. This CDR3 reads CASSLDLVAYEQYL. The CDR3 nucleotides read TGTGCCAGCAGCTTGGATCTAGTCGCCTACGAGCAGTACCTC.

This clone was counted once. V usage is TRBV2 and J usage is TRBJ1-2; TRBD1 might be the D (5 bases). The CDR3 runs 18 residues. Trimming cost V 7 bases and J 0 bases, with 24 bases left between them. Germline lookup yields CDR1 SNHLY and CDR2 FYNNEI. CDR3 protein: CASTDILGAVDTNYGYTF. CDR3 DNA: TGTGCCAGCACTGATATCTTAGGGGCGGTAGATACTAACTATGGCTACACCTTC. The full variable domain, rest sourced from reference TRBV2 and TRBJ1-2, is EPEVTQTPSHQVTQMGQEVILRCVPISNHLYFYWYRQILGQKVEFLVSFYNNEISEKSEIFDDQFSVERPDGSNFTLKIRSTKLEDSAMYFCASTDILGAVDTNYGYTFGSGTRLTVV.

This chain links TRBV9 with TRBJ1-3; D gene uncertain. Trimming left V 0 bases short and J 4 bases short, with 11 bases between. This CDR3 has 15 residues. The germline CDR1 and CDR2 sequences are SGDLS and YYNGEE. Here the CDR3 DNA reads TGTGCCAGCAGCGTAGCAGAGGTTCGGGGAAACACCATATATTTT. Translated: CASSVAEVRGNTIYF.